These 23 T cell receptor beta chains originate from one sample sequenced in a study of blood T cell repertoires in COVID-19. This table comes from immunoSEQ multiplex PCR, and its TCRdb copy is limited to in-frame clones, with some not included. Of about 180,000 clones detected, 75% to 85% appear once; the ten largest clones hold more than 1.5%. What was sequenced was peripheral blood. The receptors were sampled from a human donor in a cohort sampled during active COVID-19.

The chain employs TRBV7-3 and TRBJ2-4; 7 bases line up with TRBD1. The CDR3 totals 15 residues. V lost 4 bases and J lost 0; bases outside the gene matches: 3. Germline V lookup: CDR1 SGHTA, CDR2 FQGTGA. CDR3 nucleotides: TGTGCCAGCAGCTCGGGACAGTTAGCCAAAAACATTCAGTACTTC. As protein: CASSSGQLAKNIQYF.

Here the CDR3 reads CASSPGGRDAPGYTF. CDR3 bases: TGTGCCAGCTCACCAGGGGGCAGAGACGCGCCTGGCTACACCTTC. The chain is built from TRBV18 and TRBJ1-2, with D possibly being TRBD1 (6 bases). Germline loops: CDR1 KGHSH, CDR2 LQKENI. The CDR3 has 15 residues. V dropped 2 bases and J dropped 7 bases, with 17 bases sitting between them.

This chain links TRBV7-3 with TRBJ1-6, with 7 nucleotides matching TRBD1. Germline V gives CDR1 SGHTA, CDR2 FQGTGA. The CDR3 has 14 amino acids. J gave up 11 bases and V 6 bases, and 10 bases lay outside the gene matches. This CDR3 is CASSPGAGGTPLHF. Written as DNA, the CDR3 is TGTGCCAGCAGTCCGGGGGCAGGGGGGACACCCCTCCACTTT.

This chain links TRBV7-9 with TRBJ2-3, with D possibly being TRBD2 (5 bases). CDR3 length equals 14 residues. CDR1 and CDR2 from the germline V gene are SEHNR and FQNEAQ (reference sequence). Trimming cost V 3 bases and J 0 bases, with 7 bases left between them. CDR3 sequence: CASSLRGSTDTQYF. For the CDR3, the DNA is TGTGCCAGCAGCTTGAGAGGGAGCACAGATACGCAGTATTTT.

The rearrangement joins TRBV3-1 (or the pseudogene TRBV3-2) to TRBJ1-4; 7 nucleotides match TRBD1. Germline assignment: CDR1 LGHDT and CDR2 YNNKEL (reference sequence). Losses at the gene ends were 6 bases for V and 3 bases for J; bases not matched to a gene: 7. CDR3 length: 15 residues. The CDR3 sequence: CASSRPGTANEKLFF. CDR3 DNA sequence: TGTGCCAGCAGTCGGCCCGGGACAGCTAATGAAAAACTGTTTTTT.

The V call is TRBV9, the J call TRBJ2-5, with 10 bases identical to TRBD1. CDR3 size: 15 residues. The trim removed 5 bases at V and 4 bases at J, leaving 8 bases unmatched. Germline CDR1 reads SGDLS; CDR2 reads YYNGEE. CDR3 amino acids: CASSADRGLGETQYF. The DNA of the CDR3 is TGTGCCAGCAGTGCTGACAGGGGGCTGGGAGAGACCCAGTACTTC.

The rearrangement links TRBV24-1 to TRBJ2-5, with D maybe TRBD1 (5 bases). The CDR3 is 14 amino acids. Germline V gene sequence: CDR1 KGHDR, CDR2 SFDVKD. The germline V and J ends were trimmed by 4 bases and 10 bases, with 18 bases remaining between them. CDR3 protein: CATSETKQGFDQYF. CDR3 nucleotide sequence: TGTGCCACCAGTGAGACCAAGCAGGGTTTCGACCAGTACTTC.

This clone has only one observation. The chain carries TRBV12-5 and TRBJ1-1; 7 bases agree with TRBD1. CDR1 is LGHNT and CDR2 is FRNRAP in the germline V gene. Trimming took 1 base from V and 3 from J; bases not matched to a gene: 5. The CDR3 is 15 residues long. The CDR3 protein is CASGLGATGDTEAFF. For the CDR3, the DNA is TGTGCTAGTGGTTTGGGGGCAACAGGGGACACTGAAGCTTTCTTT.

The chain employs TRBV19 and TRBJ2-1, with a possible D match to TRBD1 (5 bases). Per germline, CDR1 LNHDA and CDR2 SQIVND (reference sequence). This CDR3 has 14 residues. The V end was cut by 11 bases, the J end by 7 bases, with 21 bases between. The CDR3 is CAAAPAGFFNEQFF. DNA of the CDR3: TGTGCCGCCGCGCCGGCAGGGTTTTTTAATGAGCAGTTCTTC.

This clone was counted between two and nine times. The chain has TRBV27 and TRBJ2-7, with 8 bases identical to TRBD1. This CDR3 is built from 15 residues. Germline V CDR1 and CDR2: MNHEY, SMNVEV (reference sequence). J was trimmed by 2 bases and V by 10 bases; bases with no gene match: 13. CDR3 residues: CANLVQGVLPYEQYF. DNA of the CDR3: TGTGCCAACCTCGTACAGGGGGTCCTTCCCTACGAGCAGTACTTC.

The rearrangement joins TRBV2 to TRBJ2-7; 7 bases align to TRBD2. CDR1 SNHLY and CDR2 FYNNEI come from the germline V gene. The CDR3 sequence is 13 residues long. The V segment lost 6 bases and the J segment 7 bases; nucleotides outside the gene matches: 9. CDR3 sequence: CASRTTGRLEQYF. CDR3 nucleotides: TGTGCCAGCAGGACTACCGGGAGGCTGGAGCAGTACTTC.

V and J are TRBV7-3 and TRBJ2-6; no clear D. The CDR3 extends over 17 amino acids. Germline V gives CDR1 SGHTA, CDR2 FQGTGA. With 3 bases removed from V and 1 base from J, the gap between germline ends came to 13 bases. The CDR3 region is CASSLTARTSGANVLTF. The CDR3 nucleotides read TGTGCCAGCAGCTTGACGGCTAGAACTTCTGGGGCCAACGTCCTGACTTTC.

The table lists this clone with a few counts. The chain uses TRBV27 and TRBJ2-1; D might be TRBD1 (5 bases). Germline V gene data show CDR1 as MNHEY and CDR2 as SMNVEV (reference sequence). The CDR3 extends over 13 amino acids. The V end lost 6 bases, the J end lost 8 bases, and 14 bases lay between the germline ends. The CDR3 sequence: CASSPILQDEQFF. The DNA of the CDR3 is TGTGCCAGCAGCCCTATTCTACAGGATGAGCAGTTCTTC.

The chain uses TRBV10-2 and TRBJ1-5; 8 bases align to TRBD1. The CDR3 loop spans 14 amino acids. Trimming removed 4 bases from V and 6 bases from J; junction bases left unmatched: 5. Germline loops: CDR1 WSHSY, CDR2 SAAADI. In DNA, the CDR3 is TGCGCCAGCAGTGGGACAGGGAGGTTTCAGCCCCAGCATTTT. It codes for CASSGTGRFQPQHF.

The rearrangement links TRBV7-2 to TRBJ1-5, with 8 bases matching TRBD1. Germline loops: CDR1 SGHTA, CDR2 FQGNSA. Trimming removed 1 base from V and 2 bases from J; junction bases left unmatched: 4. The CDR3 is 16 amino acids. Written as DNA, the CDR3 is TGTGCCAGCAGCTTAGACAGGGGGGAAGGCAATCAGCCCCAGCATTTT. Protein: CASSLDRGEGNQPQHF.

The rearrangement joins TRBV10-3 to TRBJ2-7, with 8 nucleotides matching TRBD1. This CDR3 spans 16 amino acids. The germline CDR1 and CDR2 sequences are ENHRY and SYGVKD. Germline trimming cut 4 bases from V and 2 bases from J; bases unmatched to any gene: 10. CDR3 coding DNA: TGTGCCATCAGTGGGGGCGAGGACAGGGTAACCTACGAGCAGTACTTC. Translated, it gives CAISGGEDRVTYEQYF.

The CDR3 spells CASSLSGRVFYGYTF. The CDR3 DNA follows: TGTGCCAGCAGTTTATCGGGCAGGGTCTTTTATGGCTACACCTTC. The chain employs TRBV27 and TRBJ1-2; tentatively, D is TRBD1 (5 bases). This CDR3 is 15 amino acids long. V lost 0 bases and J lost 5, with 13 bases in between. Germline V gene lookup returns CDR1 MNHEY and CDR2 SMNVEV (reference sequence).

Written as DNA, the CDR3 is TGTGCCAGCAGCTTGAGGGGGGGCGGTCAGCCCCAGCATTTT. It translates to CASSLRGGGQPQHF. The genes are TRBV5-4 and TRBJ1-5; TRBD1 might be the D (6 bases). V lost 1 base, J lost 6 bases, and 11 bases lay in between. This CDR3 has 14 residues. The germline gives CDR1 SGHNT, CDR2 YYREEE (reference sequence).

The rearrangement uses TRBV25-1 and TRBJ1-6, with 10 bases matching TRBD1. Losses at the gene ends were 6 bases for V and 6 bases for J; bases not matched to a gene: 2. The CDR3 totals 14 residues. The germline gives CDR1 MGHDK, CDR2 SYGVNS. The CDR3: CASSRDRGNSPLHF. The DNA for the CDR3 is TGTGCCAGCAGCCGGGACAGGGGTAATTCACCCCTCCACTTT.

The chain links TRBV11-2 to TRBJ1-2, with D perhaps TRBD1 (5 bases). Looked up from germline, CDR1 is SGHAT and CDR2 is FQNNGV. The CDR3 covers 14 residues. V was pared by 1 base and J by 8 bases, with 14 bases between. In nucleotides, the CDR3 is TGTGCCAGCAGCTTAGCGGGGGGTATCGAGGGCTACACCTTC. Its translation: CASSLAGGIEGYTF. Combining the CDR3 with reference TRBV11-2 and TRBJ1-2 gives the whole variable domain EAGVAQSPRYKIIEKRQSVAFWCNPISGHATLYWYQQILGQGPKLLIQFQNNGVVDDSQLPKDRFSAERLKGVDSTLKIQPAKLEDSAVYLCASSLAGGIEGYTFGSGTRLTVV.

This clone was found a few times. The chain has TRBV19 and TRBJ1-3; D is perhaps TRBD1 (6 bases). The germline V gene encodes CDR1 LNHDA and CDR2 SQIVND (reference sequence). V lost 6 bases and J lost 3, with 18 bases in between. The CDR3 length is 16 residues. CDR3 residues: CASSHLRGAYGNTIYF. For the CDR3, the DNA is TGTGCCAGTAGCCACCTTCGGGGGGCTTATGGAAACACCATATATTTT.

The chain joins TRBV7-2 to TRBJ2-5, with TRBD1 identical over 10 bases. Trimming took 5 bases from V and 5 from J; bases not matched to a gene: 5. Germline CDR1 and CDR2: SGHTA and FQGNSA. The CDR3 has 14 residues. The CDR3 DNA is TGTGCCAGCAGCATAGACAGGGGGCGCGAGACCCAGTACTTC. It encodes CASSIDRGRETQYF.

V gene TRBV2 combines with J gene TRBJ2-4; possible D gene TRBD1, 6 bases. Germline CDR1 is SNHLY and CDR2 is FYNNEI. The CDR3 runs 14 residues. V lost 2 bases, J lost 6 bases, and 11 bases lay in between. The CDR3 region has the DNA TGTGCCAGCAGTGAAAATTCCAGGGGAAACATTCAGTACTTC. This translates into CASSENSRGNIQYF.